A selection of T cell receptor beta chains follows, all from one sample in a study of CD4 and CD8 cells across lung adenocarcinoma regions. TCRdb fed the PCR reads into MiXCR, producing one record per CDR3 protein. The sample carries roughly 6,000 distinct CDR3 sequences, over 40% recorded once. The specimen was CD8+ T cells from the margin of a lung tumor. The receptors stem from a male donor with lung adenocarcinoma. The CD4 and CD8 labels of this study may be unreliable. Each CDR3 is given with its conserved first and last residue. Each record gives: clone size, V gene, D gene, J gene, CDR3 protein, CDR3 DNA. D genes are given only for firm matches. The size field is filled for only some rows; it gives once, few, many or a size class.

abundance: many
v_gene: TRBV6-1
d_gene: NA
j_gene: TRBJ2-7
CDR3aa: CASSPGLERTYEQYF
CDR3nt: TGTGCCAGCAGTCCGGGACTCGAACGTACCTACGAGCAGTACTTC

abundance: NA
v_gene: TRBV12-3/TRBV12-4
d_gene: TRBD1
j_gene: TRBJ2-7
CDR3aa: CASSFLLTTGQGVYNEQYF
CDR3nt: TGTGCCAGCAGTTTCCTTTTGACTACCGGACAGGGGGTATACAATGAGCAGTACTTC

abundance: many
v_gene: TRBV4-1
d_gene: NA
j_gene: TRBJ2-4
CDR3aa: CASSKQGNIQYF
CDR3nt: TGCGCCAGCAGTAAACAGGGAAACATTCAGTACTTC

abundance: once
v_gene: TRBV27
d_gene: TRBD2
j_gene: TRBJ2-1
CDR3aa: CASSLFAGGGGNEQFF
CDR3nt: TGTGCCAGCAGTTTATTTGCGGGCGGGGGAGGTAATGAGCAGTTCTTC

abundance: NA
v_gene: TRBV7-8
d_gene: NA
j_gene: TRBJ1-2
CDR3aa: CASSLELASGYTF
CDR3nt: TGTGCCAGCAGCTTAGAATTGGCTAGCGGCTACACCTTC

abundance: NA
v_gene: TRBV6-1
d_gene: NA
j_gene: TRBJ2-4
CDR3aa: CASKYGTDIQYF
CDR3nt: TGTGCCAGCAAATATGGGACGGACATTCAGTACTTC

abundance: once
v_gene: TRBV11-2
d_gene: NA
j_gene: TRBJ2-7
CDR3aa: CASSLAFSSYEQYF
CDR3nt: TGTGCCAGCAGCTTAGCCTTTAGCTCCTACGAGCAGTACTTC

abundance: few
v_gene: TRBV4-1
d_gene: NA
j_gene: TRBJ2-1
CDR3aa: CASSHQGMLPNDPFF
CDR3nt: TGCGCCAGCAGCCATCAGGGTATGTTACCCAACGATCCGTTCTTC

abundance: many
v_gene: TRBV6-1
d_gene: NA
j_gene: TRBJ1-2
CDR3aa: CASTGTDYGYTF
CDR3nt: TGTGCCAGCACCGGGACGGACTATGGCTACACCTTC

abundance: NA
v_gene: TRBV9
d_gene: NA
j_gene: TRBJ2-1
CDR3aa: CASSPMGGYNEQFF
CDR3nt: TGTGCCAGCAGCCCCATGGGGGGCTACAATGAGCAGTTCTTC

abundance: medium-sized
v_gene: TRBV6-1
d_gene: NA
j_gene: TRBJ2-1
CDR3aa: CASNRGGEGNEQFF
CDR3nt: TGTGCCAGCAACAGGGGGGGGGAGGGCAATGAGCAGTTCTTC

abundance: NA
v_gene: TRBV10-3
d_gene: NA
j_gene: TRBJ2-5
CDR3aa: CAISESEEGETQYF
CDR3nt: TGTGCCATCAGTGAGTCGGAGGAGGGAGAGACCCAGTACTTC

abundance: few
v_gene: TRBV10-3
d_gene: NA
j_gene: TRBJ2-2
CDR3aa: CATGGGPNTGELFF
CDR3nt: TGTGCCACGGGAGGGGGCCCGAACACCGGGGAGCTGTTTTTT

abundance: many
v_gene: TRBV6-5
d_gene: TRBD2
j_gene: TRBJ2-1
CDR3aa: CASSYRAGGSMYNEQFF
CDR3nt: TGTGCCAGCAGTTACAGAGCGGGGGGGTCTATGTACAATGAGCAGTTCTTC

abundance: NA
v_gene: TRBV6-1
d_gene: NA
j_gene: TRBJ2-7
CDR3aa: CASSGWQRTYEQYF
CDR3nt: TGTGCCAGCAGTGGGTGGCAGCGGACCTACGAGCAGTACTTC

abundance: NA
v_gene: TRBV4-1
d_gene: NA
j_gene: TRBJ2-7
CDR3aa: CASSQVAKTYEQYF
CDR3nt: TGCGCCAGCAGCCAAGTTGCCAAAACCTACGAGCAGTACTTC

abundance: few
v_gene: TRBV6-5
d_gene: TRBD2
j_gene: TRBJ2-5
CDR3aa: CASSSPTFASGDQETQYF
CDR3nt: TGTGCCAGCAGTTCCCCCACTTTCGCTAGCGGAGATCAAGAGACCCAGTACTTC

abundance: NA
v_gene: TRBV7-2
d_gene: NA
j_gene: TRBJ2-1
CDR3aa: CASSLGGDLRNEQFF
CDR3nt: TGTGCCAGCAGTTTGGGCGGGGACCTCCGGAATGAGCAGTTCTTC

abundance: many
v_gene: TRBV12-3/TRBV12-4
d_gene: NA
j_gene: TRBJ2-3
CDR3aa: CASLRGWATDTQYF
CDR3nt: TGTGCCAGCTTACGAGGGTGGGCCACAGATACGCAGTATTTT

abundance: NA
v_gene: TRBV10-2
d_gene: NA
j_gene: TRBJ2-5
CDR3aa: CASSDYFALADGETQYF
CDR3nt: TGCGCCAGCAGTGATTATTTTGCGCTCGCCGATGGGGAGACCCAGTACTTC

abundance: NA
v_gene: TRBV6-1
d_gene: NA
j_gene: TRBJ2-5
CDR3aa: CASSSPAPIIQYF
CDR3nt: TGTGCCAGCAGCTCCCCCGCTCCTATTATCCAGTACTTC

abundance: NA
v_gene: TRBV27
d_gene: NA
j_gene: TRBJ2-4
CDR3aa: CASSWNSGMGGKNIQYF
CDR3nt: TGTGCCAGCAGTTGGAATTCGGGGATGGGAGGCAAAAATATTCAGTACTTC

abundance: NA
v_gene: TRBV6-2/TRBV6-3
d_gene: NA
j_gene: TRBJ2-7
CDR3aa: CASSLSGGGEQYF
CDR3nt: TGTGCCAGCAGTCTTTCAGGGGGGGGCGAGCAGTACTTC

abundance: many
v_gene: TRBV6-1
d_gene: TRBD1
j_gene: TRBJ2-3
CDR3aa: CASSEVGTATDTQYF
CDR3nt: TGTGCCAGCAGTGAAGTCGGGACAGCCACAGATACGCAGTATTTT